This T cell receptor (beta chain) was identified during a study of identical twins. There were only healthy Caucasians among the donors. Ten or more counts support this clonotype. The antigen is not known. There are 13 residues in the CDR3. Trimming left V 0 bases short and J 12 bases short, with 12 bases between. Germline V gene sequence: CDR1 MGHRA, CDR2 YSYEKL. TCRdb used MiXCR to reprocess the 5' RACE reads, holding one entry per CDR3 protein. The sample has 250,000 or so distinct CDR3 sequences; approximately 7.8% are singletons. Overall study results and limits: Diverse VJ usage suggested most zero-insertion clonotypes were not invariant T cells.

This sample also belongs to another study, concerning yellow fever vaccine responses in identical twins. That work states: Reportedly, the T cell response mounted by twins to vaccine seemed partly convergent, partly personalized.

The chain uses TRBV4-1 and TRBJ2-1; D ambiguous. This TCR derives from a young woman in good health. The material sequenced was CD8+ T cells sorted from blood. CDR3 protein: CASSQDPTRGQFF. As DNA, the CDR3 is TGCGCCAGCAGCCAAGACCCAACGAGAGGGCAGTTCTTC.